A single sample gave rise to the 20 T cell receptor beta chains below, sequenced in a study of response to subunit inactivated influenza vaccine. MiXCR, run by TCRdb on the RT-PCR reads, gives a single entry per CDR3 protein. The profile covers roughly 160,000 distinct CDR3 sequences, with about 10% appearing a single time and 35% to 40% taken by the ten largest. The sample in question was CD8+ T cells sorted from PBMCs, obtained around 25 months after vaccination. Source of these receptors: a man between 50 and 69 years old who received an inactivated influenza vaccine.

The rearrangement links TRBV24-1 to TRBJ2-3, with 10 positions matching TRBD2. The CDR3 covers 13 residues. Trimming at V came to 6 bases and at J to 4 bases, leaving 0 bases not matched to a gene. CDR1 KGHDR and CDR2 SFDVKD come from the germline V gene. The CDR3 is CATSSGRADTQYF. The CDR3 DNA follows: TGTGCCACCAGTAGCGGGAGGGCAGATACGCAGTATTTT.

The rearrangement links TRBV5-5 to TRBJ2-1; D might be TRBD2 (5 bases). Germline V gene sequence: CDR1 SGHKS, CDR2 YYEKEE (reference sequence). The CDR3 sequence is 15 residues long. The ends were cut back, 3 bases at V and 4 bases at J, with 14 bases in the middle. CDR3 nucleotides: TGTGCCAGCAGCTCCGACGAGGGCTTTTACAATGAGCAGTTCTTC. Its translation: CASSSDEGFYNEQFF.

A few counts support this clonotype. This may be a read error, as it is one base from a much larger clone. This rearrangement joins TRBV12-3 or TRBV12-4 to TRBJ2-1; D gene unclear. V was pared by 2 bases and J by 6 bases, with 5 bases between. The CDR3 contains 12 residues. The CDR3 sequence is CASSLTANEQFF. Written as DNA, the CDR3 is TGTGCCAGCAGTTTAACAGCCAATGAGCAGTTCTTC.

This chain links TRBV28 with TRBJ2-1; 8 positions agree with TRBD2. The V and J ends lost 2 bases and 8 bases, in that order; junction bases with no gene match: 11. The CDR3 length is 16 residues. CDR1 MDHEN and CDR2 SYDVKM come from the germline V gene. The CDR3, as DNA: TGTGCCAGCAGTTTAACCCCGGGACTAGTCACCGATGAGCAGTTCTTC. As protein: CASSLTPGLVTDEQFF.

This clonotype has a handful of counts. The CDR3 DNA reads as TGTGCCAGCAGCCAAGGGGCACTGGGACAGGGAGGACAGCCCCAGCATTTT. Encoded protein: CASSQGALGQGGQPQHF. V and J are TRBV4-2 and TRBJ1-5, with 9 bases aligning to TRBD1. This CDR3 has 17 amino acids. Per germline, CDR1 LGHNA and CDR2 YNFKEQ. V lost 1 base and J lost 7; bases outside the gene matches: 11.

This chain's CDR3 is CASSYTGAKETQYF. In DNA form, the CDR3 reads TGCGCCAGCAGCTACACAGGGGCCAAAGAGACCCAGTACTTC. The J gene is TRBJ2-5, the V gene TRBV5-1, with 7 bases matching TRBD1. The length of the CDR3 is 14 residues. Germline V gene data show CDR1 as SGHRS and CDR2 as YFSETQ. Germline trimming cut 3 bases from V and 3 bases from J; bases unmatched to any gene: 5. The complete variable domain, with remaining parts taken from reference TRBV5-1 and TRBJ2-5, reads KAGVTQTPRYLIKTRGQQVTLSCSPISGHRSVSWYQQTPGQGLQFLFEYFSETQRNKGNFPGRFSGRQFSNSRSEMNVSTLELGDSALYLCASSYTGAKETQYFGPGTRLLVL.

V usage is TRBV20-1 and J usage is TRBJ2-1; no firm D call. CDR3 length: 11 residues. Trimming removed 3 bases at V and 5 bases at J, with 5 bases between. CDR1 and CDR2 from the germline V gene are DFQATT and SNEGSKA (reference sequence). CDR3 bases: TGCAGTGCTAGTATACACAATGAGCAGTTCTTC. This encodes CSASIHNEQFF.

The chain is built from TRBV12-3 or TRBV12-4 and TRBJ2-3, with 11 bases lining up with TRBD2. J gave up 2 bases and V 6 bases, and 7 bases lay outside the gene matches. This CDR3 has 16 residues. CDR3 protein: CASSPGLAGDTDTQYF. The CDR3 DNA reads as TGTGCCAGCAGCCCCGGACTAGCGGGTGACACAGATACGCAGTATTTT.

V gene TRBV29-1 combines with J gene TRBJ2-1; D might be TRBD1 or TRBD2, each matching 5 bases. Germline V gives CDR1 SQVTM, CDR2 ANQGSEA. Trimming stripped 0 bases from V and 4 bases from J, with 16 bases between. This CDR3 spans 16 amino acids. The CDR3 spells CSVEDLPGALYNEQFF. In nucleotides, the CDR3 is TGCAGCGTTGAAGATTTGCCCGGGGCCCTGTACAATGAGCAGTTCTTC.

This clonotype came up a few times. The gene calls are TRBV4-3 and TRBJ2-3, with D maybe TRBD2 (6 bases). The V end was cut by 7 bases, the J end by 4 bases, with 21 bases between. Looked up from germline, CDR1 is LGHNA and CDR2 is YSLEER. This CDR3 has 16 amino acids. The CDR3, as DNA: TGCGCCAGCACCCCAAGCGGACTACACCAAGCAGATACGCAGTATTTT. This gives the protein CASTPSGLHQADTQYF.

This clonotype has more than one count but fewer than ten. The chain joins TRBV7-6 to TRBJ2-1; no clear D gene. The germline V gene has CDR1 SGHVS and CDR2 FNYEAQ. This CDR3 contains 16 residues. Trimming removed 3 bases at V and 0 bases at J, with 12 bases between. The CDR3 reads CASSFDRVRSYNEQFF. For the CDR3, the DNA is TGTGCCAGCAGCTTCGACCGGGTCCGCTCCTACAATGAGCAGTTCTTC.

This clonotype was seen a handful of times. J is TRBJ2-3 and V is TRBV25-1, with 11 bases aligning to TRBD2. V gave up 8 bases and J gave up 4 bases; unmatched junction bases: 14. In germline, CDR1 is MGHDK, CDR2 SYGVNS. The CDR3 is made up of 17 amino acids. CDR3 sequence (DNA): TGTGCCAGCGCCCGCCCCGCACTAGCGGGAGACTCAGATACGCAGTATTTT. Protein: CASARPALAGDSDTQYF.

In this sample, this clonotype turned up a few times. This chain's CDR3 is CASSLGGLAGIAYEQYF. The DNA of the CDR3 is TGTGCCAGCAGCTTAGGGGGACTAGCGGGGATAGCGTACGAGCAGTACTTC. The genes are TRBV7-2 and TRBJ2-7, with 13 bases that match TRBD2. The CDR3 consists of 17 residues. The V segment lost 1 base and the J segment 4 bases; nucleotides outside the gene matches: 7. Germline lookup yields CDR1 SGHTA and CDR2 FQGNSA. Drawing the rest from reference TRBV7-2 and TRBJ2-7, the complete variable domain is GAGVSQSPSNKVTEKGKDVELRCDPISGHTALYWYRQSLGQGLEFLIYFQGNSAPDKSGLPSDRFSAERTGGSVSTLTIQRTQQEDSAVYLCASSLGGLAGIAYEQYFGPGTRLTVT.

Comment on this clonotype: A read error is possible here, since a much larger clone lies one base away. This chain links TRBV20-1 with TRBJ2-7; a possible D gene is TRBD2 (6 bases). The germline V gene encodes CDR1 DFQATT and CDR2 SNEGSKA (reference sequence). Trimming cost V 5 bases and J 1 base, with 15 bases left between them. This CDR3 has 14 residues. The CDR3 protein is CSAAGRARSYEQYF. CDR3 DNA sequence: TGCAGTGCTGCGGGACGAGCCCGTTCCTACGAGCAGTACTTC.

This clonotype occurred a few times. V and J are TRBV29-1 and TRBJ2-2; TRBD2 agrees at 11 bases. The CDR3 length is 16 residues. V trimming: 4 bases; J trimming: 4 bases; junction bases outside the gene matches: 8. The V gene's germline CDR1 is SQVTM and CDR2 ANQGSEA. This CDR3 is CSVVISGRVGTGELFF. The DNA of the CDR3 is TGCAGCGTTGTTATTAGCGGGAGGGTTGGCACCGGGGAGCTGTTTTTT.

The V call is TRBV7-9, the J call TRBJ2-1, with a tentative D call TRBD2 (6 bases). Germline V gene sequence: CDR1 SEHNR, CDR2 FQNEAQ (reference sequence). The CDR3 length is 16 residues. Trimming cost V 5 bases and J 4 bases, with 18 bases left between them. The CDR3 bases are TGTGCCAGCAGCCCCGAGGATGGGGACTTTTACAATGAGCAGTTCTTC. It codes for CASSPEDGDFYNEQFF.

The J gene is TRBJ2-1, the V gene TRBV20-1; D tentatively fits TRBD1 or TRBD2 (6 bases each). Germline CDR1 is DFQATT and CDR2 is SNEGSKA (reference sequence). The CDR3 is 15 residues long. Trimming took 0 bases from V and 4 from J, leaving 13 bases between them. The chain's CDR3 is CSARDQGREYNEQFF. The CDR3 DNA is TGCAGTGCTAGAGATCAGGGGCGGGAATACAATGAGCAGTTCTTC.

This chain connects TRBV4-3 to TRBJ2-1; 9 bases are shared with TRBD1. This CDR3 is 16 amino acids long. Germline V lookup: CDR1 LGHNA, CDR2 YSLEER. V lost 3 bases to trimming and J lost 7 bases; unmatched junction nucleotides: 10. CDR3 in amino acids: CASSQTGTGFFNEQFF. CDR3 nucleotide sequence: TGCGCCAGCAGCCAGACCGGGACAGGGTTTTTTAATGAGCAGTTCTTC.

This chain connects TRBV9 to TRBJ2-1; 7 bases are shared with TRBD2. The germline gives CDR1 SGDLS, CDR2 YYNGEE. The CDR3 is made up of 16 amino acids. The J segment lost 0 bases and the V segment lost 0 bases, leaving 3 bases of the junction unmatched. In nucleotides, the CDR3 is TGTGCCAGCAGCGTAGACGGGAGGTACTCCTACAATGAGCAGTTCTTC. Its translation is CASSVDGRYSYNEQFF. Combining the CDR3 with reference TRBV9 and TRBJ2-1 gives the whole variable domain DSGVTQTPKHLITATGQRVTLRCSPRSGDLSVYWYQQSLDQGLQFLIQYYNGEERAKGNILERFSAQQFPDLHSELNLSSLELGDSALYFCASSVDGRYSYNEQFFGPGTRLTVL.

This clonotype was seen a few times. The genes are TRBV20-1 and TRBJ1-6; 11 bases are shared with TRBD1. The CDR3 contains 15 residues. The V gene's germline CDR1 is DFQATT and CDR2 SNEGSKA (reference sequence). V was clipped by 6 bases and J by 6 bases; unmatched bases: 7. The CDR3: CSAGPGTGGNSPLHF. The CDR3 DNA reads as TGCAGTGCGGGACCAGGGACAGGGGGTAATTCACCCCTCCACTTT.